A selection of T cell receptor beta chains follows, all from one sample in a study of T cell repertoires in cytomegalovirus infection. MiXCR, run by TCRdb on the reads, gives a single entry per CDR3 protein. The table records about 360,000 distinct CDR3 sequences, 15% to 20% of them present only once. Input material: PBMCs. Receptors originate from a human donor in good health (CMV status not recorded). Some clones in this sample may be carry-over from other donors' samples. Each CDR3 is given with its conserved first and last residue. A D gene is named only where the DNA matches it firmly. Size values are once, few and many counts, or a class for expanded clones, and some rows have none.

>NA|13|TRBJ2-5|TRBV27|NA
TGTGCCAGCAGTTTCCAATTAGAGGAGACCCAGTACTTC
CASSFQLEETQYF
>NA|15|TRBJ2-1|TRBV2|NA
TGTGCCAGCAGTGGACCCGCGGGGGCCGCCAATGAGCAGTTCTTC
CASSGPAGAANEQFF
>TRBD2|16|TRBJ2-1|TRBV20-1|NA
TGCAGTGCTAGAGACTTAGCGGGAGGAACCTACAATGAGCAGTTCTTC
CSARDLAGGTYNEQFF
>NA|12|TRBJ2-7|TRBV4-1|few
TGCGCCAGCAGCCTTCCAGGGAGCGAGCAGTACTTC
CASSLPGSEQYF
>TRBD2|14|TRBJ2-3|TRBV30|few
TGTGCCTGGAGAAGGCTAGCGGGAGCAGATACGCAGTATTTT
CAWRRLAGADTQYF
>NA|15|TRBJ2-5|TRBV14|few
TGTGCCAGCAGCCCATGGGGTGGGATCCAAGAGACCCAGTACTTC
CASSPWGGIQETQYF
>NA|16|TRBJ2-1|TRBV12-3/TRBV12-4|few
TGTGCCAGCAGTTTACGGGTAGCGGCCTCCTACAATGAGCAGTTCTTC
CASSLRVAASYNEQFF
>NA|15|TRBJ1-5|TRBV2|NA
TGTGCCAGCAGTGACAGGTCTCCGGACAGTCAGCCCCAGCATTTT
CASSDRSPDSQPQHF
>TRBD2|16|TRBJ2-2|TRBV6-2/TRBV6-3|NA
TGTGCCAGCACACGAACTAGCGGGAGGATCACCGGGGAGCTGTTTTTT
CASTRTSGRITGELFF
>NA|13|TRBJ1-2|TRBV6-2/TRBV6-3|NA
TGTGCCAGCGGATCCGGGCAGTACTATGGCTACACCTTC
CASGSGQYYGYTF
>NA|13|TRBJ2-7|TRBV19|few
TGTGCCAGTAGTATAAGACTGTTCTACGAGCAGTACTTC
CASSIRLFYEQYF
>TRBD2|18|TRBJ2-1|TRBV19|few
TGTGCCAGTAGTAAGGGCCCTAGCGGCCAATTCCCCGACAGTGAGCAGTTCTTC
CASSKGPSGQFPDSEQFF
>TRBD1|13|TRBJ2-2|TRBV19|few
TGTGCCACAAACAGGGGGGTCACCGGGGAGCTGTTTTTT
CATNRGVTGELFF
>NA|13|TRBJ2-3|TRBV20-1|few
TGCAGTGCCCCCGGCCAGGGATCGGCTATGAGGTATTTT
CSAPGQGSAMRYF
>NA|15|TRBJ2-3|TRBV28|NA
TGTGCCCTCAGGGGGGGCGGACAGGGCGCAGATACGCAGTATTTT
CALRGGGQGADTQYF
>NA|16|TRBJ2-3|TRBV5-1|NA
TGCGCCAGCGCTCCGGGGGACCTCACTGGGACAGATACGCAGTATTTT
CASAPGDLTGTDTQYF
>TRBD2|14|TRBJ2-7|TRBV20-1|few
TGCAGTGCTAGAACTAGCGGTAACACCTACGAGCAGTACTTC
CSARTSGNTYEQYF
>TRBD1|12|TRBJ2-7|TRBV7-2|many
TGTGCCAGCAGCCGACAGGGGAACGAGCAGTACTTC
CASSRQGNEQYF
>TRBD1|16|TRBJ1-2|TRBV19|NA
TGTGCCAGTAGTTCCTCCGGGACAGGGGGTAACTATGGCTACACCTTC
CASSSSGTGGNYGYTF
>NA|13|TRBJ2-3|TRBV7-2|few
TGTGCCAGCAGCTTTAAGGGCACAGATACGCAGTATTTT
CASSFKGTDTQYF
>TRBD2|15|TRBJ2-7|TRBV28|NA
TGTGCCAGCAGTAGAGTACGGGAGGGGGCCTACGAGCAGTACTTC
CASSRVREGAYEQYF
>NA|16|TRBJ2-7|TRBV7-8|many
TGTGCCAGCAGCCCAAGCCAGATCACGTACGGCTACGAGCAGTACTTC
CASSPSQITYGYEQYF
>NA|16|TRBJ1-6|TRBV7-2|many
TGTGCCAGCAGCTTAGTTGTCGGCCCACCCGATTCACCCCTCCACTTT
CASSLVVGPPDSPLHF
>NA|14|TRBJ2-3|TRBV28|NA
TGTGCCAGCAGTATGAACACCCCCACAGATACGCAGTATTTT
CASSMNTPTDTQYF
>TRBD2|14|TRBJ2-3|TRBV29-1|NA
TGCAGCCTGATGACGGGAGGGACCACAGATACGCAGTATTTT
CSLMTGGTTDTQYF
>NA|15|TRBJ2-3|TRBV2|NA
TGTGCCAGCAGTTCCTATTCTAGGACATCCGATACGCAGTATTTT
CASSSYSRTSDTQYF
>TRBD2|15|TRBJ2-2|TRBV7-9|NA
TGTGCCAGCGGTGTAGCGGGAGGTCGGACCGGGGAGCTGTTTTTT
CASGVAGGRTGELFF
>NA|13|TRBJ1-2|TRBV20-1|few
TGCAGTGCCCACGCTGACAATGAGCCTGGCTACACCTTC
CSAHADNEPGYTF
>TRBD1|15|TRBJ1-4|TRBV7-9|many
TGTGCCAGCACCCCCGTGGGACAGTCGAATGAAAAACTGTTTTTT
CASTPVGQSNEKLFF
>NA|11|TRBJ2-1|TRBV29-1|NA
TGCAGCGGGCAGGGGTACAATGAGCAGTTCTTC
CSGQGYNEQFF
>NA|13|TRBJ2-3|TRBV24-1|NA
TGTGCCACCCATGAAGGGACCACAGATACGCAGTATTTT
CATHEGTTDTQYF
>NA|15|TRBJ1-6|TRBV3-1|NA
TGTGCCAGCAGCCAAAACCCGGGCCCGGGCTCACCCCTCCACTTT
CASSQNPGPGSPLHF
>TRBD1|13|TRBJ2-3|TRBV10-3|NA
TGTGCCATCACGAGGGACAGGGGGGTTACGCAGTATTTT
CAITRDRGVTQYF
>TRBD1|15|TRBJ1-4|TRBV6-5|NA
TGTGCCAGCAGTCCGCCTGGGACAGGGCATGAAAAACTGTTTTTT
CASSPPGTGHEKLFF
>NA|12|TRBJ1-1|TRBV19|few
TGTGCCAGTAAGGACTTCGACACTGAAGCTTTCTTT
CASKDFDTEAFF
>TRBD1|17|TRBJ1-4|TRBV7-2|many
TGTGCCAGCAGCGCGACAGGGGGCTATCAGAGGGATGAAAAACTGTTTTTT
CASSATGGYQRDEKLFF